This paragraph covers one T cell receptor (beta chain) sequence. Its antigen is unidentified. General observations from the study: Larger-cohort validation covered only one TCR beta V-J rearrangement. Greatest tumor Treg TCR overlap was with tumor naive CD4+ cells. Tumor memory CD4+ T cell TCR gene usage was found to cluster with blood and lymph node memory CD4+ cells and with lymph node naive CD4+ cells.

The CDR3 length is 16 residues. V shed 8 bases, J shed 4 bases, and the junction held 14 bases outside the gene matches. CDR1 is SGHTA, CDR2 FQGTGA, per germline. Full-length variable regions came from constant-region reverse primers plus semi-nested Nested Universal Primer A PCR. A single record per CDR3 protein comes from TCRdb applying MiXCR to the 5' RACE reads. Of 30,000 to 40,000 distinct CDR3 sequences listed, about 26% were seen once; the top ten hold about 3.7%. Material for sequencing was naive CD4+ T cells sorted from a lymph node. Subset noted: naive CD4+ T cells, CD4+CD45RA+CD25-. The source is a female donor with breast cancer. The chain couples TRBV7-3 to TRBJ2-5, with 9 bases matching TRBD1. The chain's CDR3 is CASGLLTGGAGETQYF. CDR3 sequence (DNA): TGTGCCAGCGGCCTTCTAACAGGGGGCGCGGGAGAGACCCAGTACTTC.